The 27 T cell receptor beta chains presented below share a single source sample, sequenced in a study of OX40 agonist ivuxolimab in advanced cancers. Data came from immunoSEQ multiplex PCR; TCRdb stores just in-frame clones and leaves some out. The table lists 69,000 or so clones, around 89% of them singletons. This specimen consisted of CD4+ or CD8+ T cells sorted from blood, obtained in a trial of the OX40 agonist ivuxolimab. The receptors come from an adult with an advanced solid tumor such as melanoma, head and neck, liver or kidney cancer.

The chain joins TRBV12-5 to TRBJ1-2; D may be TRBD1 (6 bases). The CDR3 covers 17 residues. Germline lookup yields CDR1 LGHNT and CDR2 FRNRAP. V gave up 3 bases and J gave up 4 bases, with 21 bases separating them. The chain's CDR3 is CASGFSRDTGQSYGYTF. In nucleotides, the CDR3 is TGTGCTAGTGGTTTTTCCCGAGACACAGGGCAGTCCTATGGCTACACCTTC.

The chain employs TRBV19 and TRBJ1-5; the match to TRBD1 covers 12 bases. The CDR3 contains 15 residues. Looked up from germline, CDR1 is LNHDA and CDR2 is SQIVND (reference sequence). The V segment lost 1 base and the J segment 7 bases; nucleotides outside the gene matches: 2. The CDR3 DNA reads TGTGCCAGTAGTATAGGGGACAGGGGGCAACAGCCCCAGCATTTT. It encodes CASSIGDRGQQPQHF.

Here the CDR3 reads CASQKADQPQHF. The CDR3 DNA reads TGTGCCAGCCAGAAAGCGGATCAGCCCCAGCATTTT. The chain combines TRBV19 with TRBJ1-5; D uncertain. Trimming removed 9 bases at V and 5 bases at J, with 11 bases between. The germline gives CDR1 LNHDA, CDR2 SQIVND (reference sequence). The CDR3 runs 12 residues.

The V gene is TRBV6-5, the J gene TRBJ1-3; D is possibly TRBD1 (6 bases). Trimming took off 0 bases at V and 8 bases at J, with 11 bases between the two ends. The CDR3 has 14 residues. Germline V gives CDR1 MNHEY, CDR2 SVGAGI. CDR3: CASSYSNRADTIYF. In DNA form, the CDR3 reads TGTGCCAGCAGTTACTCGAACAGGGCGGACACCATATATTTT.

The chain combines TRBV18 with TRBJ2-7, with D hard to call. Looked up from germline, CDR1 is KGHSH and CDR2 is LQKENI. The CDR3 consists of 15 residues. The ends were cut back, 4 bases at V and 1 base at J, with 14 bases in the middle. CDR3 nucleotides: TGTGCCAGCTCACTACAGAGTGCACGGTCCTACGAGCAGTACTTC. Protein: CASSLQSARSYEQYF. Complete variable domain (other parts from reference TRBV18 and TRBJ2-7): NAGVMQNPRHLVRRRGQEARLRCSPMKGHSHVYWYRQLPEEGLKFMVYLQKENIIDESGMPKERFSAEFPKEGPSILRIQQVVRGDSAAYFCASSLQSARSYEQYFGPGTRLTVT.

V is TRBV5-4 and J is TRBJ2-7, with TRBD2 identical over 10 bases. Per the germline V gene, CDR1 is SGHNT and CDR2 is YYREEE (reference sequence). Trimming took 0 bases from V and 5 from J; bases not matched to a gene: 8. The CDR3 extends over 16 amino acids. The CDR3, as DNA: TGTGCCAGCAGCTTGGAAGGAGGGCTAGCGGGAGACGAGCAGTACTTC. It is translated as CASSLEGGLAGDEQYF.

The genes are TRBV25-1 and TRBJ1-6; no clear D gene. CDR1 is MGHDK and CDR2 is SYGVNS in the germline V gene. The CDR3 sequence is 14 residues long. V dropped 6 bases and J dropped 3 bases, with 9 bases sitting between them. CDR3 in DNA: TGTGCCAGCAGGGACGGTGGCTATAATTCACCCCTCCACTTT. As protein: CASRDGGYNSPLHF.

V and J are TRBV5-1 and TRBJ1-1, with D perhaps matching TRBD1 (5 bases). Per germline, CDR1 SGHRS and CDR2 YFSETQ. The CDR3 has 15 residues. V lost 3 bases and J 1 base, leaving 13 bases between the germline ends. CDR3 nucleotides: TGCGCCAGCAGCTCCGGCGACAGACCGAACACTGAAGCTTTCTTT. Translating gives CASSSGDRPNTEAFF.

The rearrangement joins TRBV5-1 to TRBJ2-1; tentatively, D is TRBD1 (5 bases). Looked up from germline, CDR1 is SGHRS and CDR2 is YFSETQ. The CDR3 has 15 amino acids. The germline V and J ends were trimmed by 7 bases and 5 bases, with 19 bases remaining between them. This CDR3 is CASYTTWGTDNEQFF. CDR3 sequence (DNA): TGCGCCAGCTACACTACATGGGGCACGGACAATGAGCAGTTCTTC. Based on the CDR3 plus reference TRBV5-1 and TRBJ2-1, the full variable domain is KAGVTQTPRYLIKTRGQQVTLSCSPISGHRSVSWYQQTPGQGLQFLFEYFSETQRNKGNFPGRFSGRQFSNSRSEMNVSTLELGDSALYLCASYTTWGTDNEQFFGPGTRLTVL.

This clone was seen only a few times. The chain employs TRBV9 and TRBJ1-5; D perhaps matches TRBD1 (5 bases). The CDR3 covers 17 residues. The germline V gene has CDR1 SGDLS and CDR2 YYNGEE. V lost 1 base and J 4 bases, leaving 18 bases between the germline ends. CDR3 coding DNA: TGTGCCAGCAGCGTAAGCGCCACAGGTCCCTCGAATCAGCCCCAGCATTTT. Translation gives CASSVSATGPSNQPQHF.

V is TRBV7-2 and J is TRBJ2-7; D unresolved. The V gene's germline CDR1 is SGHTA and CDR2 FQGNSA. V was shortened by 5 bases and J by 7 bases, with 15 bases between the two germline ends. This CDR3 comprises 13 residues. The CDR3 DNA is TGTGCCAGCAGCCCATTTTTATCCTCGGAGCAGTACTTC. Its translation: CASSPFLSSEQYF.

J is TRBJ1-5 and V is TRBV27, with 8 bases matching TRBD1. This CDR3 contains 16 residues. Germline lookup yields CDR1 MNHEY and CDR2 SMNVEV (reference sequence). Trimming at V came to 0 bases and at J to 3 bases, leaving 4 bases not matched to a gene. Here the CDR3 reads CASSLSGQAPNQPQHF. The CDR3 DNA follows: TGTGCCAGCAGTTTATCGGGACAGGCTCCCAATCAGCCCCAGCATTTT.

The chain couples TRBV16 to TRBJ1-2, with no clear D. Looked up from germline, CDR1 is KGHSY and CDR2 is FQNENV. The CDR3 sequence is 19 residues long. The V end was cut by 4 bases, the J end by 1 base, with 25 bases between. CDR3 protein: CASSLNRYGTEENNYGYTF. The CDR3 nucleotides are TGTGCCAGCAGCCTCAATCGGTATGGCACGGAAGAAAATAACTATGGCTACACCTTC.

The V call is TRBV7-3, the J call TRBJ2-1, with TRBD2 matching over 7 bases. Trimming took 4 bases from V and 2 from J; bases not matched to a gene: 8. The CDR3 runs to 16 residues. The germline gives CDR1 SGHTA, CDR2 FQGTGA. CDR3 nucleotides: TGTGCCAGCAGCTCGAGCGGGATGGGCGCCTACAATGAGCAGTTCTTC. Translated: CASSSSGMGAYNEQFF.

This clone has just a few counts. The CDR3 coding sequence is TGCGCCAGCAGCCAACTTTCACTCGACACCATATATTTT. Translating gives CASSQLSLDTIYF. The chain has TRBV4-1 and TRBJ1-3; D uncertain. Germline values: CDR1 MGHRA, CDR2 YSYEKL. This CDR3 comprises 13 residues. V lost 2 bases and J lost 8, with 10 bases in between.

J is TRBJ2-3 and V is TRBV5-1; 15 positions agree with TRBD2. Germline values: CDR1 SGHRS, CDR2 YFSETQ. This CDR3 is 17 amino acids long. Trimming removed 4 bases from V and 4 bases from J; junction bases left unmatched: 7. The CDR3 loop reads CASSPRTSGGGADTQYF. CDR3 bases: TGCGCCAGCAGCCCCCGGACTAGCGGGGGGGGCGCAGATACGCAGTATTTT.

CDR3 DNA: TGTGCCATCAGTGAGTCGGGCGGTTACACTGAAGCTTTCTTT. Its translation is CAISESGGYTEAFF. The rearrangement links TRBV10-3 to TRBJ1-1; D is undetermined. This CDR3 contains 14 residues. The V and J ends lost 0 bases and 3 bases respectively, with 8 bases between them. Germline loops: CDR1 ENHRY, CDR2 SYGVKD.

V usage is TRBV28 and J usage is TRBJ2-1; D gene ambiguous. The germline CDR1 and CDR2 sequences are MDHEN and SYDVKM. This CDR3 spans 10 amino acids. Trimming took 7 bases from V and 7 from J, leaving 5 bases between them. For the CDR3, the DNA is TGTGCCAGCAACGGTAATGAGCAGTTCTTC. Its protein is CASNGNEQFF.

V gene TRBV30 combines with J gene TRBJ1-1, with D uncertain. Germline V lookup: CDR1 GTSNPN, CDR2 SVGIG (reference sequence). Trimming left V 4 bases short and J 1 base short, with 4 bases between. The CDR3 consists of 11 residues. The DNA of the CDR3 is TGTGCCTGGAACCAGAACACTGAAGCTTTCTTT. This translates into CAWNQNTEAFF.

The chain recombines TRBV7-9 with TRBJ2-1; no firm D call. This CDR3 region has 15 residues. The ends were cut back, 5 bases at V and 10 bases at J, with 21 bases in the middle. Germline V lookup: CDR1 SEHNR, CDR2 FQNEAQ (reference sequence). The CDR3 DNA follows: TGTGCCAGCAGCCCTTGGCCCAGGTATCTGGGGGAGCAGTTCTTC. Its protein is CASSPWPRYLGEQFF.

A remark on this clone: The identical CDR3 is also encoded by other nucleotide sequences in the sample. The chain employs TRBV19 and TRBJ2-7; 9 bases match TRBD1. With V trimmed by 5 bases and J by 2 bases, 4 bases remained unmatched. This CDR3 is 14 amino acids long. CDR1 and CDR2 (germline): LNHDA, SQIVND (reference sequence). DNA for the CDR3: TGTGCCAGTAGTCCGGGACAGGGAGCCTACGAGCAGTACTTC. This encodes CASSPGQGAYEQYF.

The V and J genes are TRBV19 and TRBJ2-7; 10 positions match TRBD2. J lost 0 bases, V lost 1 base, and 3 bases had no gene match. The CDR3 totals 16 residues. The germline gives CDR1 LNHDA, CDR2 SQIVND (reference sequence). CDR3 in amino acids: CASSIGTSGSSYEQYF. The CDR3 bases are TGTGCCAGTAGTATAGGGACTAGCGGAAGCTCCTACGAGCAGTACTTC.

This clone was detected a few times. This chain joins TRBV29-1 and TRBJ1-1; 10 bases match TRBD1. CDR1 is SQVTM and CDR2 is ANQGSEA in the germline V gene. The V and J ends lost 7 bases and 4 bases, in that order; junction bases with no gene match: 0. The CDR3 totals 11 residues. CDR3 loop: CSGDRGTEAFF. Written as DNA, the CDR3 is TGCAGCGGGGACAGGGGCACTGAAGCTTTCTTT.

This sequence joins TRBV19 and TRBJ2-2; 9 nucleotides agree with TRBD2. Trimming at V came to 3 bases and at J to 5 bases, leaving 4 bases not matched to a gene. CDR3 size: 15 residues. From germline, CDR1 is LNHDA and CDR2 SQIVND (reference sequence). As DNA, the CDR3 is TGTGCCAGTAGTATTAGCGGGGGTCGGACCGGGGAGCTGTTTTTT. Residues: CASSISGGRTGELFF.

The rearrangement uses TRBV7-9 and TRBJ2-7; 8 positions agree with TRBD2. This CDR3 comprises 17 residues. The V gene's germline CDR1 is SEHNR and CDR2 FQNEAQ (reference sequence). Losses at the gene ends were 3 bases for V and 2 bases for J; bases not matched to a gene: 12. This CDR3 is CASSFPVSGKLTYEQYF. In nucleotides, the CDR3 is TGTGCCAGCAGCTTTCCCGTTAGCGGGAAATTAACCTACGAGCAGTACTTC.

The rearrangement uses TRBV7-9 and TRBJ2-2; D gene uncertain. Germline assignment: CDR1 SEHNR and CDR2 FQNEAQ (reference sequence). Trimming left V 4 bases short and J 7 bases short, with 7 bases between. The CDR3 has 12 residues. CDR3 sequence: CASSYDGGELFF. The CDR3 nucleotides read TGTGCCAGCAGCTATGACGGCGGGGAGCTGTTTTTT. Complete variable domain (other parts from reference TRBV7-9 and TRBJ2-2): DTGVSQNPRHKITKRGQNVTFRCDPISEHNRLYWYRQTLGQGPEFLTYFQNEAQLEKSRLLSDRFSAERPKGSFSTLEIQRTEQGDSAMYLCASSYDGGELFFGEGSRLTVL.

V is TRBV10-3 and J is TRBJ2-7; D may correspond to TRBD1 or TRBD2 (5 bases each). Germline V gives CDR1 ENHRY, CDR2 SYGVKD. The CDR3 has 13 amino acids. V lost 1 base and J 4 bases, leaving 8 bases between the germline ends. CDR3 amino acids: CAISELEGYEQYF. The CDR3, as DNA: TGTGCCATCAGTGAGTTAGAGGGGTACGAGCAGTACTTC.